The rows below give T cell receptor beta chains drawn from one sample of a study of blood T cell repertoires in COVID-19. Sequencing used immunoSEQ multiplex PCR; TCRdb keeps in-frame clones, though not all of them. The sample has 150,000 or so clones, more than 60% seen once; the top ten hold about 8.4%. The source material was peripheral blood. The receptors come from a woman in her fifties or sixties with active or convalescent COVID-19. Each CDR3 is given with its conserved first and last residue. The order of the fields is J gene, V gene, CDR3 protein.

TRBJ1-2 TRBV11-2 CASSVTVGQGYGYTF
TRBJ1-5 TRBV19 CASANHRGRGNQPQHF
TRBJ1-1 TRBV5-1 CASSLVGRAVTEAFF
TRBJ2-7 TRBV12-3/TRBV12-4 CASSTLYEQYF
TRBJ1-4 TRBV23-1 CASPRPRQGEVEGPNEKLFF
TRBJ2-1 TRBV4-2 CASSQGSGRASYNEQFF
TRBJ2-1 TRBV30 CAWASLPGLAGGRGQFF
TRBJ1-6 TRBV6-5 CASSYSRDRESPLHF
TRBJ1-1 TRBV10-3 CAIGGGLGAEAFF
TRBJ2-7 TRBV2 CASSDGGYEQYF
TRBJ2-2 TRBV28 CASLGTFNTGELFF
TRBJ1-6 TRBV19 CASSKAGTLNSPLHF
TRBJ1-6 TRBV9 CASSGEVSSYNSPLHF
TRBJ2-5 TRBV29-1 CSAGTGRETQYF
TRBJ1-1 TRBV5-1 CASRQQADTGEAFF
TRBJ1-5 TRBV6-6 CASSYSTGYSNQPQHF
TRBJ1-3 TRBV7-8 CASSAPTGYSGNTIYF
TRBJ1-2 TRBV30 CAWSVRSSAYGYTF
TRBJ2-7 TRBV30 CAWSVSSYEQYF
TRBJ2-7 TRBV11-1 CASSQTRDRKYF
TRBJ1-2 TRBV5-1 CASSVDRGRNGYTF
TRBJ1-2 TRBV18 CASSPPGAGGTVSYGYTF
TRBJ2-5 TRBV6-1 CASSDPGPGYQETQYF
TRBJ2-1 TRBV28 CASSHSGGSYNEQFF
TRBJ2-2 TRBV5-4 CASSRTGTEGNTGELFF
TRBJ2-1 TRBV7-3 CASSLASGRHEQFF
TRBJ1-3 TRBV30 CAWDSLSGNTIYF
TRBJ1-4 TRBV28 CASSSLLGTAKGGEKLFF
TRBJ2-7 TRBV3-1/TRBV3-2 CASSQVWDSNYEQYF
TRBJ2-3 TRBV19 CASSIEDTQYF
TRBJ2-3 TRBV4-3 CASSQEVRTPVGYTQYF
TRBJ1-6 TRBV30 CAWSVGTGGSPLHF
TRBJ1-1 TRBV6-5 CASSDERGFEAFF
TRBJ2-1 TRBV7-2 CASSLVAGNTYNEQFF
TRBJ2-6 TRBV28 CASTARGYGANVLTF
TRBJ2-2 TRBV5-1 CASRRTSGRIANTGELFF